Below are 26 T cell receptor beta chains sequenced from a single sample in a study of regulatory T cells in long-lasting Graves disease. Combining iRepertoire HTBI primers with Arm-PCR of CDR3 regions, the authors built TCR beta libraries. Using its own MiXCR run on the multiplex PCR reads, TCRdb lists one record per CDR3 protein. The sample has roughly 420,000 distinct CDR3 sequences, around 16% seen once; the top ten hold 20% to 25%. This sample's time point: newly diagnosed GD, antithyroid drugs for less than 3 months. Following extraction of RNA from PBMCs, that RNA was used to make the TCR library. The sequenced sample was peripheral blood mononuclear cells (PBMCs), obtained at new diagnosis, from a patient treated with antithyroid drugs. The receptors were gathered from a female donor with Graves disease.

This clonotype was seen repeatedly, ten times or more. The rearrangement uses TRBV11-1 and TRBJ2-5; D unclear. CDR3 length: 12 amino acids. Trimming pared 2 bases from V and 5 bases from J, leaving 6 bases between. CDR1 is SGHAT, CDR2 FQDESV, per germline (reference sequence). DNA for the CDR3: TGTGCCAGCAGCTTAATGGTGGAGACCCAGTACTTC. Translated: CASSLMVETQYF.

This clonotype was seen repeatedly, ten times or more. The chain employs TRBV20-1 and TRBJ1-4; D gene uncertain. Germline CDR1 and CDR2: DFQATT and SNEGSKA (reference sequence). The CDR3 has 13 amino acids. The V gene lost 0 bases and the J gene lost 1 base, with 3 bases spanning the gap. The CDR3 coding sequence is TGCAGTGCTAGAGATGTAACTAATGAAAAACTGTTTTTT. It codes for CSARDVTNEKLFF.

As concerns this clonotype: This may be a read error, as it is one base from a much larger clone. CDR3 DNA: TGTGCCAGCAGCCAAGACCAGGGGCTGGAGGCCCAGTACTTC. This sequence encodes CASSQDQGLEAQYF. The chain links TRBV14 to TRBJ2-5; weak D call: TRBD1 (6 bases). CDR3 length: 14 amino acids. CDR1 is SGHDN and CDR2 is FVKESK in the germline V gene. The germline V and J ends were trimmed by 0 bases and 9 bases, with 14 bases remaining between them.

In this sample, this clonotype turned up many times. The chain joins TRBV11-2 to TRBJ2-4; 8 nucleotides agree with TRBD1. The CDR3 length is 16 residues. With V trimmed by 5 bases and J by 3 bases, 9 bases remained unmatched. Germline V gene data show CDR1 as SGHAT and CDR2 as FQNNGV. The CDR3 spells CASSRTQDRDKNIQYF. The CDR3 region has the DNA TGTGCCAGCAGCCGCACCCAGGACAGGGACAAAAACATTCAGTACTTC.

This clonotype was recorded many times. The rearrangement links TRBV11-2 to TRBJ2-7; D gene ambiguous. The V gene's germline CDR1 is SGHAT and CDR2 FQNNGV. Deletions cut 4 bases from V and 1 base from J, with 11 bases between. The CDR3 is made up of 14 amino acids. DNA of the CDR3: TGTGCCAGCAGCTCGAGACTGAAGTCCTACGAGCAGTACTTC. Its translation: CASSSRLKSYEQYF.

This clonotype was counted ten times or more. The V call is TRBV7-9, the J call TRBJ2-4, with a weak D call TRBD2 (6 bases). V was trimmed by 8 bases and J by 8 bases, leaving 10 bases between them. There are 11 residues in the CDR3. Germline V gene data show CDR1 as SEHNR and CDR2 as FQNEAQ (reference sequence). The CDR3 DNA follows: TGTGCCAGCTATGGAGGGCACATTCAGTACTTC. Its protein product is CASYGGHIQYF.

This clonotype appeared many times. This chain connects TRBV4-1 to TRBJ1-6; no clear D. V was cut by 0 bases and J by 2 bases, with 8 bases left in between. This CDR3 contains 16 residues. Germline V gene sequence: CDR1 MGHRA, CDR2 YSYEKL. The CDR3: CASSQDPRPYNSPLHF. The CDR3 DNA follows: TGCGCCAGCAGCCAAGACCCCCGTCCCTATAATTCACCCCTCCACTTT.

CDR3 nucleotide sequence: TGCGCCAGCAGCTTGTTGGGACTAGCGGTCACAGATACGCAGTATTTT. This translates into CASSLLGLAVTDTQYF. The gene calls are TRBV5-1 and TRBJ2-3; 11 bases agree with TRBD2. CDR1 SGHRS and CDR2 YFSETQ come from the germline V gene. After removal of 1 base from V and 2 bases from J, the junction contained 3 bases not matched to a gene. CDR3 size: 16 residues.

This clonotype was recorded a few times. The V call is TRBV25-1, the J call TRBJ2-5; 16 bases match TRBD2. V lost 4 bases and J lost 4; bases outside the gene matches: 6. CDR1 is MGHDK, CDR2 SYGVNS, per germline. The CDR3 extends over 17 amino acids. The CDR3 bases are TGTGCCAGCAGTGCGGGACTAGCGGGAGGGTGGGGAGAGACCCAGTACTTC. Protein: CASSAGLAGGWGETQYF.

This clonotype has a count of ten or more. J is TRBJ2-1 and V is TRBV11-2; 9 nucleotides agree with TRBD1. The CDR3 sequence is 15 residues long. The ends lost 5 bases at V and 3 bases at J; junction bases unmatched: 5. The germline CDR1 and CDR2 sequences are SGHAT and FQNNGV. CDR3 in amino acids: CASSQGQGGYNEQFF. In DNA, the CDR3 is TGTGCCAGCAGCCAGGGACAGGGCGGCTACAATGAGCAGTTCTTC.

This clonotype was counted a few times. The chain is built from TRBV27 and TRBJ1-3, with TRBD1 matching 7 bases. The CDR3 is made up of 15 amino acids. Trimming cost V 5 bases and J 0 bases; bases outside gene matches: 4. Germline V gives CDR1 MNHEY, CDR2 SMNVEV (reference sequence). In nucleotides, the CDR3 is TGTGCCAGCAGTAACGCAGGGGGCTCTGGAAACACCATATATTTT. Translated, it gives CASSNAGGSGNTIYF.

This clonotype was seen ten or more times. In nucleotides, the CDR3 is TGTGCCAGCAGTTTCAATATGAACACTGAAGCTTTCTTT. This encodes CASSFNMNTEAFF. This chain joins TRBV12-3 or TRBV12-4 and TRBJ1-1, with D unclear. Trimming cost V 3 bases and J 0 bases, with 5 bases left between them. CDR3 length equals 13 residues.

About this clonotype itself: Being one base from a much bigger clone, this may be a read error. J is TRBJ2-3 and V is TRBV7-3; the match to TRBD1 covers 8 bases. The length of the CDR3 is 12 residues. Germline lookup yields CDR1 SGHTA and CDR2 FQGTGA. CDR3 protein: CASSFGQGERYF. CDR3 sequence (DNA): TGTGCCAGCAGCTTCGGACAGGGCGAGCGGTACTTC.

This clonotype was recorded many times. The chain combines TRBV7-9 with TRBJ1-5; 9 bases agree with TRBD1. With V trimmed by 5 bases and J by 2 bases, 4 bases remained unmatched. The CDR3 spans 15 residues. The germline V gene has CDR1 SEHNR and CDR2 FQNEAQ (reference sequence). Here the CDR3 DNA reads TGTGCCAGCAGCATGGGACAGGGCGGCAATCAGCCCCAGCATTTT. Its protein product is CASSMGQGGNQPQHF.

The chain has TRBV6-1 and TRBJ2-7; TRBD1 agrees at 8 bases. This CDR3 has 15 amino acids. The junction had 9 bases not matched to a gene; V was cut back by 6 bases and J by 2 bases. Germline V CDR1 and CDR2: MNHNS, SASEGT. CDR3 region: CASRHGTGETYEQYF. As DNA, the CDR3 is TGTGCCAGCAGACACGGGACAGGCGAAACCTACGAGCAGTACTTC.

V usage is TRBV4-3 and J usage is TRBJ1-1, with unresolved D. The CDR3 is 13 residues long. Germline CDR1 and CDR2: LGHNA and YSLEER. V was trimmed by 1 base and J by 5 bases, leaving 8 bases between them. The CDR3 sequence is CASSQAAGTEAFF. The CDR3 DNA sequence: TGCGCCAGCAGCCAAGCTGCGGGTACTGAAGCTTTCTTT.

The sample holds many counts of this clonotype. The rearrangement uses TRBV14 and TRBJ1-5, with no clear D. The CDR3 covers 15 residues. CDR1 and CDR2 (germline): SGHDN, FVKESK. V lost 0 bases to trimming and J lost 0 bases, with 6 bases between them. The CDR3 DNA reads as TGTGCCAGCAGCCAAGATCAGAATAGCAATCAGCCCCAGCATTTT. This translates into CASSQDQNSNQPQHF.

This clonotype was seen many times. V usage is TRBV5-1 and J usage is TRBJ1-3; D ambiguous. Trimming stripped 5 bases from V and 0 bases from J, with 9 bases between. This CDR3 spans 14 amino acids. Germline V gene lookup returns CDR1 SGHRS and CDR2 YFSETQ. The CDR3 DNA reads TGCGCCAGCAGTCCGGTCCGCTCTGGAAACACCATATATTTT. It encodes CASSPVRSGNTIYF.

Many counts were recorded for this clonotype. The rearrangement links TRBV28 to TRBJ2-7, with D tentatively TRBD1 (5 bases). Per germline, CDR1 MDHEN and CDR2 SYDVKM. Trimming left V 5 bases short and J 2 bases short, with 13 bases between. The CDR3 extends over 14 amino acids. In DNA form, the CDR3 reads TGTGCCAGCAGTCAGTCGCCAGGGCCCTACGAGCAGTACTTC. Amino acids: CASSQSPGPYEQYF.

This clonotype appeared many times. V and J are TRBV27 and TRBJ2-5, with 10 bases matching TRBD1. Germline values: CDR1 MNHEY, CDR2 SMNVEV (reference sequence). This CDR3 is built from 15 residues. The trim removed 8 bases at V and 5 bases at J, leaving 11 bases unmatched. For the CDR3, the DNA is TGTGCCAGCGGGAGAGACAGGGGGCGAGTGGAGACCCAGTACTTC. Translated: CASGRDRGRVETQYF.

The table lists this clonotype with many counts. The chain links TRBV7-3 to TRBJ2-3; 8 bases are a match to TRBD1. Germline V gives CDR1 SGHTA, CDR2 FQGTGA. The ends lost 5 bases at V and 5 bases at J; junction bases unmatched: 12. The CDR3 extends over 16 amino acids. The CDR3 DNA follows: TGTGCCAGCAGCCCTGGGGCAGGGGGCGCGATAGATACGCAGTATTTT. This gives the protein CASSPGAGGAIDTQYF.

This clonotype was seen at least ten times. The CDR3 bases are TGTGCCAGTAATATCGGCCCCTACAATGAGCAGTTCTTC. Translation gives CASNIGPYNEQFF. The J gene is TRBJ2-1, the V gene TRBV12-3 or TRBV12-4; no firm D call. Trimming stripped 9 bases from V and 2 bases from J, with 11 bases between. There are 13 residues in the CDR3.

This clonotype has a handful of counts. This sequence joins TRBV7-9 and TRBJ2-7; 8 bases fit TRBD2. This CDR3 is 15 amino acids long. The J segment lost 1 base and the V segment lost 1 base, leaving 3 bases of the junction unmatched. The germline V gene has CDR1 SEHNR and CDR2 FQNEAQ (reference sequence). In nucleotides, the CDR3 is TGTGCCAGCAGCTTAGGGACTAGCTCTTCCTACGAGCAGTACTTC. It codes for CASSLGTSSSYEQYF.

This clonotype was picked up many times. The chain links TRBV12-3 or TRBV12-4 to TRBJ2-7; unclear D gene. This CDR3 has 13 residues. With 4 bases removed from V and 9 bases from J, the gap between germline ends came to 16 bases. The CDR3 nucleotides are TGTGCCAGCAGTTCGGGCGTAAGGACGTGGCAGTACTTC. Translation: CASSSGVRTWQYF.

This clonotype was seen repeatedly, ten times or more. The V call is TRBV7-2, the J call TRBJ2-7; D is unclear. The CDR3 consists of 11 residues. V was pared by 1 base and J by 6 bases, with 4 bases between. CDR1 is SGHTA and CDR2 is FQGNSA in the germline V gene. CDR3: CASSLVGEQYF. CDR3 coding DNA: TGTGCCAGCAGCTTAGTAGGCGAGCAGTACTTC. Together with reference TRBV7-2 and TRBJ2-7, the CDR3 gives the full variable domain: GAGVSQSPSNKVTEKGKDVELRCDPISGHTALYWYRQSLGQGLEFLIYFQGNSAPDKSGLPSDRFSAERTGGSVSTLTIQRTQQEDSAVYLCASSLVGEQYFGPGTRLTVT.

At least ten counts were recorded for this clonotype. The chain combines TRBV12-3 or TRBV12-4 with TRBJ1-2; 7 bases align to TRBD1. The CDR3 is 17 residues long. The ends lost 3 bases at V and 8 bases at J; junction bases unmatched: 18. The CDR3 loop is CASSLRPGGLIGWGYTF. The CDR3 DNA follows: TGTGCCAGCAGTTTGCGGCCAGGGGGTCTAATCGGTTGGGGCTACACCTTC.